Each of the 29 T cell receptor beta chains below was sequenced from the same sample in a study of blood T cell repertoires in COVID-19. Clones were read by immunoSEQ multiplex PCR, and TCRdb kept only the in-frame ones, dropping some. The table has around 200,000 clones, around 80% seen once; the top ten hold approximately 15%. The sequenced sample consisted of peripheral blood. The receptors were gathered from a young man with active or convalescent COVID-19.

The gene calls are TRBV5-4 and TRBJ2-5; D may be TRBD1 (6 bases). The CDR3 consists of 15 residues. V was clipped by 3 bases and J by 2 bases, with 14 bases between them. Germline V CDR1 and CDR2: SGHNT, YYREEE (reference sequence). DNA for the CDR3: TGTGCCAGCAGCTACGCCGGGACAAAACAAGAGACCCAGTACTTC. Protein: CASSYAGTKQETQYF. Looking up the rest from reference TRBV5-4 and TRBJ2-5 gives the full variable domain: ETGVTQSPTHLIKTRGQQVTLRCSSQSGHNTVSWYQQALGQGPQFIFQYYREEENGRGNFPPRFSGLQFPNYSSELNVNALELDDSALYLCASSYAGTKQETQYFGPGTRLLVL.

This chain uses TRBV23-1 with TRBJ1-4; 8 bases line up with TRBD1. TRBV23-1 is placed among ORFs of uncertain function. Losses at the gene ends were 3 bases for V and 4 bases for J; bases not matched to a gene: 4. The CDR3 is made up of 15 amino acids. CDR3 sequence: CASSQPGQDNEKLFF. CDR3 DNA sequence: TGCGCCAGCAGTCAGCCGGGACAGGATAATGAAAAACTGTTTTTT.

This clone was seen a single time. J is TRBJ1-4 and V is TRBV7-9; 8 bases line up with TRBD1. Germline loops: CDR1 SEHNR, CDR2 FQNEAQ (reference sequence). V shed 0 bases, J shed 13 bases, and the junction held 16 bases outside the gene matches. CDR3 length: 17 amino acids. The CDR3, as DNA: TGTGCCAGCAGCTTAGCTACGCCGACAGGGGCCCGCTTGAGACTGTTTTTT. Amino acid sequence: CASSLATPTGARLRLFF.

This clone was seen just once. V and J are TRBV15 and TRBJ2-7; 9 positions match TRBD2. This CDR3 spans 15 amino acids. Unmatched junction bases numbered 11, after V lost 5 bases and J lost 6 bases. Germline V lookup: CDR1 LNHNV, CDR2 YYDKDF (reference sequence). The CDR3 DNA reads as TGTGCCACCAGCTCCTTAGCGGGGGCGCATGGCGAGCAGTACGTC. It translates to CATSSLAGAHGEQYV.

As DNA, the CDR3 is TGTGCCACCAGTGATCTCCGGGACAGGGGGCGAGAGACCCAGTACTTC. It is translated as CATSDLRDRGRETQYF. V gene TRBV24-1 combines with J gene TRBJ2-5, with TRBD1 identical over 12 bases. Germline values: CDR1 KGHDR, CDR2 SFDVKD. V gave up 3 bases and J gave up 4 bases; unmatched junction bases: 5. The CDR3 consists of 16 residues.

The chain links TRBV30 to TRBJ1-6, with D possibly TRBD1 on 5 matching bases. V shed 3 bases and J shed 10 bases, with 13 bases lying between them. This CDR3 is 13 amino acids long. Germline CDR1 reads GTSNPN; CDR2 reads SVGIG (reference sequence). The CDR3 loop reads CAWRGGVGSPLHF. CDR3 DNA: TGTGCCTGGAGGGGGGGTGTCGGGTCACCCCTCCACTTT.

The CDR3 DNA follows: TGTGCCAGCAGCAGGCTTGGGTCAGGGCAGCCCCAGCATTTT. This gives the protein CASSRLGSGQPQHF. The chain recombines TRBV14 with TRBJ1-5, with a possible D match to TRBD1 (5 bases). The CDR3 has 14 amino acids. CDR1 is SGHDN and CDR2 is FVKESK in the germline V gene. Trimming removed 5 bases at V and 7 bases at J, with 15 bases between.

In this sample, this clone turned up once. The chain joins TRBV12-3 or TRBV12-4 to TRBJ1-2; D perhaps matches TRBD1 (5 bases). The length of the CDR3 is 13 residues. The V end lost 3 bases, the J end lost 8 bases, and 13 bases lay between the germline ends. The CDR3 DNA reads TGTGCCAGCAGTTTGAACGGAGGGGACGGCTACACCTTC. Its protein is CASSLNGGDGYTF.

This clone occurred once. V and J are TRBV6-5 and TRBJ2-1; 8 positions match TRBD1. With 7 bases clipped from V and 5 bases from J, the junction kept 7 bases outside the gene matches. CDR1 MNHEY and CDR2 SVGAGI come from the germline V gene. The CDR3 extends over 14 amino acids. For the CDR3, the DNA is TGTGCCAGCATCCAGGACAGGGCTGACAATGAGCAGTTCTTC. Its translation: CASIQDRADNEQFF.

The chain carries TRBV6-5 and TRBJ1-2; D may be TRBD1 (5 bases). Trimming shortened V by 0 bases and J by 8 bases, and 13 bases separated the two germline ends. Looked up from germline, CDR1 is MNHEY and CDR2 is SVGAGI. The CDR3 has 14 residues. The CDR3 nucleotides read TGTGCCAGCAGTTACTCCCGGGGGATCCAAGGCTACACCTTC. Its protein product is CASSYSRGIQGYTF.

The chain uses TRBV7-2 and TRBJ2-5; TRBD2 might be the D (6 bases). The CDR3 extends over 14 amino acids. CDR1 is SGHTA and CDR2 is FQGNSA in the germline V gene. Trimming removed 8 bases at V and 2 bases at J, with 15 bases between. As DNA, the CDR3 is TGTGCCAGCGCTCGGGGAGGTCCACAAGAGACCCAGTACTTC. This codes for CASARGGPQETQYF. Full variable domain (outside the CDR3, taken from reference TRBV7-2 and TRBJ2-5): GAGVSQSPSNKVTEKGKDVELRCDPISGHTALYWYRQSLGQGLEFLIYFQGNSAPDKSGLPSDRFSAERTGGSVSTLTIQRTQQEDSAVYLCASARGGPQETQYFGPGTRLLVL.

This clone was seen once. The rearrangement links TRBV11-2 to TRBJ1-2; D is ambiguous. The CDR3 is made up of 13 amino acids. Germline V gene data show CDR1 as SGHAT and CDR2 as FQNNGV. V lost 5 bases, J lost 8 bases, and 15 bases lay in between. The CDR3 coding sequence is TGTGCCAGCAGCCCCTCGGTCGGTAGAGGCTACACCTTC. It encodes CASSPSVGRGYTF.

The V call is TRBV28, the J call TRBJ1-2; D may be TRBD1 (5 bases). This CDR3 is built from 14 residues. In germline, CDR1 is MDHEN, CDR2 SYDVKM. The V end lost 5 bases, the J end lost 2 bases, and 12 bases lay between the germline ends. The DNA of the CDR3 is TGTGCCAGCAGTCTTAACAGGTTGAACTATGGCTACACCTTC. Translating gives CASSLNRLNYGYTF.

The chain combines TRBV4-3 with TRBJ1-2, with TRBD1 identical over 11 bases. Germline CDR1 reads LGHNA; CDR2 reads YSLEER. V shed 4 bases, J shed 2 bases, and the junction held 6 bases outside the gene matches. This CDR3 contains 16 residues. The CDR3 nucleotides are TGCGCCAGCAGCCGTATCGGACAGGGGGCGAACTATGGCTACACCTTC. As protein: CASSRIGQGANYGYTF.

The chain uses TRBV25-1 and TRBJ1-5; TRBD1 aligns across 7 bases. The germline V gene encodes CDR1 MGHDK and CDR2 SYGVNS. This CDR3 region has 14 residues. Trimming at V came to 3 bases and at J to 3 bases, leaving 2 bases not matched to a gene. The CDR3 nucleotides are TGTGCCAGCAGTGAGACAGGGCTCAATCAGCCCCAGCATTTT. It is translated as CASSETGLNQPQHF.

CDR3 loop: CASSSGGRNQPQHF. Written as DNA, the CDR3 is TGTGCCAGCAGTTCGGGAGGGCGCAATCAGCCCCAGCATTTT. The V and J genes are TRBV6-5 and TRBJ1-5; no clear D gene. The V gene's germline CDR1 is MNHEY and CDR2 SVGAGI. V was shortened by 4 bases and J by 2 bases, with 9 bases between the two germline ends. The CDR3 contains 14 residues.

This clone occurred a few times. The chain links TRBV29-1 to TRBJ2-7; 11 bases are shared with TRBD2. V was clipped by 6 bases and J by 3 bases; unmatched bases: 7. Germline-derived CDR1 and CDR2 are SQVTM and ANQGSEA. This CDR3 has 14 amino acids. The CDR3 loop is CSVAGTSGLYEQYF. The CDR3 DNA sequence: TGCAGCGTCGCCGGGACTAGCGGACTCTACGAGCAGTACTTC.

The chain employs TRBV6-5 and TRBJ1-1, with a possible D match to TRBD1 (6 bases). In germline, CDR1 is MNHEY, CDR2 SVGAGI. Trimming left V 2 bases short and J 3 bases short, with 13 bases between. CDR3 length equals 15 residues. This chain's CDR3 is CASSYLLGADTEAFF. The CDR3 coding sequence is TGTGCCAGCAGTTACCTCCTGGGGGCCGACACTGAAGCTTTCTTT.

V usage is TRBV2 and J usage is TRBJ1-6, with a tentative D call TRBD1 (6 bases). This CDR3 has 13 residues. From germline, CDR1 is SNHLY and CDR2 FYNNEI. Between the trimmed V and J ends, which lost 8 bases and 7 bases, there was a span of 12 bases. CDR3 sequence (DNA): TGTGCCAGCTCAGGGGAAAGCAATTCACCCCTCCACTTT. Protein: CASSGESNSPLHF.

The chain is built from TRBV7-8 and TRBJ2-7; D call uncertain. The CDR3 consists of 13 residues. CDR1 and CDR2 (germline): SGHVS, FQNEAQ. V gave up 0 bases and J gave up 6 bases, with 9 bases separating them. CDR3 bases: TGTGCCAGCAGCTTAGCGCGGTACTCCGAGCAGTACTTC. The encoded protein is CASSLARYSEQYF.

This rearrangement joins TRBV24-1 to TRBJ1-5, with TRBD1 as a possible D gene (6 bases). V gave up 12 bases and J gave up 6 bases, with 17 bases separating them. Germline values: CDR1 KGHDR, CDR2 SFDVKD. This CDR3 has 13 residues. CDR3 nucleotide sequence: TGTGCCGCCGGGGGGCAGGGAGGTCAGCCCCAGCATTTT. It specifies CAAGGQGGQPQHF.

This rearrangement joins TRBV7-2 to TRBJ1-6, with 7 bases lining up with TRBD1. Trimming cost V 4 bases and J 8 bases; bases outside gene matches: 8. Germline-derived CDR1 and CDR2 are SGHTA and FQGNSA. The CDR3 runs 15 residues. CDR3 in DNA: TGTGCCAGCAGCTACCCAGACAGGGACCATTCACCCCTCCACTTT. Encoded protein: CASSYPDRDHSPLHF. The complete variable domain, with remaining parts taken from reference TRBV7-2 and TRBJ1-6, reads GAGVSQSPSNKVTEKGKDVELRCDPISGHTALYWYRQSLGQGLEFLIYFQGNSAPDKSGLPSDRFSAERTGGSVSTLTIQRTQQEDSAVYLCASSYPDRDHSPLHFGNGTRLTVT.

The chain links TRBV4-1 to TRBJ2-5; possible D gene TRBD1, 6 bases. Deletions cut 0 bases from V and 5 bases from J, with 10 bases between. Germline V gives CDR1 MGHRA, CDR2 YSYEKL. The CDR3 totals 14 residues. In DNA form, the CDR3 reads TGCGCCAGCAGCCAAGATTGGGGGCGGGAGACCCAGTACTTC. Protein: CASSQDWGRETQYF.

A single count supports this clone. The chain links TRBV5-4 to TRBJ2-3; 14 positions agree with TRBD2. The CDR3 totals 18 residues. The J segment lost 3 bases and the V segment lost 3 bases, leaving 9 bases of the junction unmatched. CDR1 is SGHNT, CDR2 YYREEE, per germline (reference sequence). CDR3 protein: CASSSDPGTSGGTDTQYF. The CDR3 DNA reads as TGTGCCAGCAGCTCGGATCCCGGGACTAGCGGGGGTACAGATACGCAGTATTTT.

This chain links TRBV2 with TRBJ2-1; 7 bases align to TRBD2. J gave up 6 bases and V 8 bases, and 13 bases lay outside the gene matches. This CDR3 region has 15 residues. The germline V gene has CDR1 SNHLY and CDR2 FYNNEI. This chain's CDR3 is CASSEEGGPLNEQFF. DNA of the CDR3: TGTGCCAGCTCAGAAGAGGGAGGGCCCCTCAATGAGCAGTTCTTC. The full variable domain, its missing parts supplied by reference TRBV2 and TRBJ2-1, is EPEVTQTPSHQVTQMGQEVILRCVPISNHLYFYWYRQILGQKVEFLVSFYNNEISEKSEIFDDQFSVERPDGSNFTLKIRSTKLEDSAMYFCASSEEGGPLNEQFFGPGTRLTVL.

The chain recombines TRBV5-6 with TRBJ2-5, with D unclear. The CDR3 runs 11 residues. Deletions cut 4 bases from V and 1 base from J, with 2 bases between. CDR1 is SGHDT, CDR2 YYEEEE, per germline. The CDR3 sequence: CASSLQETQYF. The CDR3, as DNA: TGTGCCAGCAGCCTCCAAGAGACCCAGTACTTC. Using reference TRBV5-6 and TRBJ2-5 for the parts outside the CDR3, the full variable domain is DAGVTQSPTHLIKTRGQQVTLRCSPKSGHDTVSWYQQALGQGPQFIFQYYEEEERQRGNFPDRFSGHQFPNYSSELNVNALLLGDSALYLCASSLQETQYFGPGTRLLVL.

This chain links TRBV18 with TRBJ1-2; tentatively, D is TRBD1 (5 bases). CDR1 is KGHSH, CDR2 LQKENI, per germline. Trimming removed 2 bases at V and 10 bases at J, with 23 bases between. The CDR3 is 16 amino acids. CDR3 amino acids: CASSPMATGRVKDYTF. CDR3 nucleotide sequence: TGTGCCAGCTCACCAATGGCTACCGGCAGGGTAAAAGACTACACCTTC.

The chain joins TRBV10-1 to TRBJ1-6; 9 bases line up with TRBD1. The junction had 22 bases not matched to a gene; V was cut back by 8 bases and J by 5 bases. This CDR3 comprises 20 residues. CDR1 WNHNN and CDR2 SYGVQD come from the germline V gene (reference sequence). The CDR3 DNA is TGCGCCAGCCCGTGCGGCGGACAGGGGACCAACCCTTTCCATAATTCACCCCTCCACTTT. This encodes CASPCGGQGTNPFHNSPLHF.

The CDR3, as DNA: TGTGCCAGCTGGGGGGATAGCAATCAGCCCCAGCATTTT. Translation: CASWGDSNQPQHF. The J gene is TRBJ1-5, the V gene TRBV6-5; D is possibly TRBD1 (5 bases). Germline loops: CDR1 MNHEY, CDR2 SVGAGI. Trimming cost V 8 bases and J 0 bases, with 8 bases left between them. The CDR3 loop spans 13 amino acids.